Described below is a single T cell receptor (beta chain) sequence and its context. Its antigen is not known. In the PCR, 60 Vbeta and 13 Jbeta primers were used. Assay: immunoSEQ multiplex PCR; the TCRdb copy retains only in-frame clones and omits some. There are 95,000 to 100,000 clones in the sample; approximately 76% occur only once, and roughly 19% lies in the top ten. This sample is part of a study of cytomegalovirus exposure and HLA in healthy donors. Overall study results and limits: A later analysis reportedly found that, within productive TCRs, an Asian-associated ancestry cluster had fewer N-insertions than the mean observed across the approximately 700 donors. About 90% or about 30% of the time was how often most TCR beta V segments were productive, according to an earlier analysis.

Germline assignment: CDR1 SGHTA and CDR2 FQGNSA. The CDR3 runs 14 residues. The ends lost 2 bases at V and 6 bases at J; junction bases unmatched: 2. The sequence came from an older woman in good health and CMV-seropositive. J is TRBJ1-5 and V is TRBV7-2; 9 nucleotides agree with TRBD1. Input material: PBMCs. CDR3 in amino acids: CASSLHRGRQPQHF. The CDR3 DNA reads TGTGCCAGCAGCTTACACAGGGGGCGTCAGCCCCAGCATTTT.